This T cell receptor (beta chain) was sequenced in a study of chemoradiotherapy in HPV16-positive cancers. Repertoires were generated with immunoSEQ multiplex PCR, while TCRdb's copy carries only in-frame clones and drops some. The sample shows thousands of clones, 78% of them seen only once. The count of this clone is one. Looked up from germline, CDR1 is SGHKS and CDR2 is YYEKEE (reference sequence). Between the trimmed V and J ends, which lost 6 bases and 5 bases, there was a span of 11 bases. The CDR3 covers 13 residues. The TCR was taken from a human donor with HPV-associated anogenital cancer. This sample was gathered from a patient who underwent chemoradiotherapy. The chain is built from TRBV5-5 and TRBJ2-2; a possible D gene is TRBD1 (5 bases). In DNA, the CDR3 is TGTGCCAGCAAGGGGTATATTACCGGGGAGCTGTTTTTT. Its translation: CASKGYITGELFF.